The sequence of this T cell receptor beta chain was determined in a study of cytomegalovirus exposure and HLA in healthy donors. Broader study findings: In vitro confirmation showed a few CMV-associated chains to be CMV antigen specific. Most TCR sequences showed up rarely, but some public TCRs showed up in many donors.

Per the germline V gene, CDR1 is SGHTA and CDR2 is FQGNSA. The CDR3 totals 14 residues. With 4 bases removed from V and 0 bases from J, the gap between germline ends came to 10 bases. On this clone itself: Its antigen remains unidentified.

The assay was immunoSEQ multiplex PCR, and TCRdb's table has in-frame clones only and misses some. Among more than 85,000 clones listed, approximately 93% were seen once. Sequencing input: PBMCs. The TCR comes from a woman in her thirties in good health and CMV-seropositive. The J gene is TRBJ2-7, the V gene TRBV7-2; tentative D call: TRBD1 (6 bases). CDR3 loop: CASSSQGPSYEQYF. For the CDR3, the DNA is TGTGCCAGCAGCTCCCAGGGGCCCTCCTACGAGCAGTACTTC.